The clone carrying this T cell receptor (beta chain) showed up just a few times. The target antigen is unknown. The germline V gene has CDR1 MGHRA and CDR2 YSYEKL. V dropped 5 bases and J dropped 6 bases, with 16 bases sitting between them. This CDR3 contains 15 residues. Study processing details: Counts of TCRs in each sample centred on a median of around 92,000 and extended from approximately 25,000 to 650,000. TCRdb re-called the RACE reads through MiXCR, storing one row per CDR3 protein. TCRdb, rather than the study authors, made the V and J calls. The sample records fewer than 95,000 distinct CDR3 sequences, about 10% being singletons. This entry is derived from a study of human T cells and chemical hapten exposure. Study observations and caveats: Relative to controls, expanded TCRs formed significantly more large CDR3 similarity clusters.

Time point reported: patch test 1, 2 weeks after DPC sensitization. The treatment here: therapeutic diphenylcyclopropenone sensitization with weekly scalp DPC. The rearrangement links TRBV4-1 to TRBJ1-4, with D possibly being TRBD1 (5 bases). The input for sequencing was whole blood, taken in connection with sensitization to the hapten diphenylcyclopropenone (DPC). The TCR was taken from a man aged 40-55 years with alopecia areata. Some clones in this sample may be carry-over from other donors' samples. CDR3 sequence: CASSYSGGGDEKLFF. The DNA for the CDR3 is TGCGCCAGCAGCTACTCCGGGGGGGGAGATGAAAAACTGTTTTTT.